The clone carrying this T cell receptor beta chain occurred a few times. The data are from a study of T-cell reconstitution after alpha-beta-depleted transplantation in children. A TCRbeta library incorporating unique molecular identifiers was prepared. TCRdb processed the PCR reads anew with MiXCR; each CDR3 protein has one entry. Of roughly 610,000 distinct CDR3 sequences listed, 10% are singletons. Germline V lookup: CDR1 SGHAT, CDR2 FQNNGV. Losses at the gene ends were 3 bases for V and 0 bases for J; bases not matched to a gene: 6. CDR3 length equals 19 residues. V is TRBV11-2 and J is TRBJ2-6; the match to TRBD2 covers 12 bases. The TCR was taken from a human donor who donated a stem cell graft to a child with acute myeloid leukemia. This specimen consisted of PBMCs from the stem cell graft donor, obtained from the stem cell graft. DNA for the CDR3: TGTGCCAGCAGCTTGGTCTCGACTAGCGGGGGCTCTGGGGCCAACGTCCTGACTTTC. Translated: CASSLVSTSGGSGANVLTF.